These 5 T cell receptor beta chains were sequenced from one sample in a study of CD8+CD57+ T cells in acquired aplastic anemia. The patients chosen for sequencing had shown expansion of CD8+CD57+ cells (detected by flow cytometry). It was genomic DNA that served as the template for profiling TCR beta VDJ and CDR3. TCRdb analysed the reads with MiXCR anew, one entry per CDR3 protein. This table holds 150,000 to 200,000 distinct CDR3 sequences, roughly 48% found once. The sequenced material came from sorted CD4+, CD8+, or CD8+CD57+ T cells (not recorded which) from PBMCs. These TCRs come from a human donor with aplastic anemia.

This clonotype appeared many times. The chain uses TRBV5-1 and TRBJ2-1; D possibly uses TRBD1 or TRBD2 (9 bases each). V was clipped by 2 bases and J by 10 bases, with 19 bases between them. The CDR3 has 15 residues. Germline V gene lookup returns CDR1 SGHRS and CDR2 YFSETQ. In DNA form, the CDR3 reads TGCGCCAGCAGCTTTACAGGGGGCGCGGGAGGGGAGCAGTTCTTC. Its translation is CASSFTGGAGGEQFF.

The CDR3 sequence is CASSLEARGYTF. CDR3 coding DNA: TGTGCCAGCAGCTTAGAAGCACGTGGCTACACCTTC. V usage is TRBV7-9 and J usage is TRBJ1-2, with no clear D. Germline V lookup: CDR1 SEHNR, CDR2 FQNEAQ (reference sequence). The V gene lost 1 base and the J gene lost 7 bases, with 7 bases spanning the gap. This CDR3 has 12 residues.

This clonotype showed up just a few times. The gene calls are TRBV5-1 and TRBJ2-7, with 9 bases that match TRBD1. Germline V gives CDR1 SGHRS, CDR2 YFSETQ. V shed 0 bases, J shed 5 bases, and the junction held 6 bases outside the gene matches. The CDR3 totals 15 residues. The CDR3 reads CASSLGQGVVNEQYF. The CDR3 DNA sequence: TGCGCCAGCAGCTTGGGACAGGGGGTGGTCAACGAGCAGTACTTC.

The chain couples TRBV5-1 to TRBJ2-7, with TRBD1 as a possible D gene (6 bases). Germline loops: CDR1 SGHRS, CDR2 YFSETQ. The CDR3 has 13 amino acids. V shed 1 base and J shed 5 bases, with 10 bases lying between them. CDR3 sequence: CASSLTGSHEQYF. The DNA for the CDR3 is TGCGCCAGCAGCTTGACAGGGTCCCACGAGCAGTACTTC.

The table lists this clonotype with many counts. The chain joins TRBV24-1 to TRBJ2-1, with D perhaps TRBD1 (6 bases). Germline V gene lookup returns CDR1 KGHDR and CDR2 SFDVKD. The CDR3 is 16 residues long. Trimming shortened V by 3 bases and J by 0 bases, and 11 bases separated the two germline ends. The CDR3 loop reads CATSDRTAASYNEQFF. CDR3 in DNA: TGTGCCACCAGTGATCGGACAGCCGCCTCCTACAATGAGCAGTTCTTC.